These T cell receptor beta chains were read from a single sample in a study of blood T cell repertoires in COVID-19. TCRdb keeps only in-frame clones here, not all; method: immunoSEQ multiplex PCR. The data contain 200,000 to 250,000 clones, approximately 80% of them singletons. Sequencing used peripheral blood. The receptors come from a woman of 80 years or more with acute or convalescent COVID-19. Both conserved end residues are part of each CDR3. The D gene is left open where the match is weak. Expanded clones get a size class; other rows say once, few or many, or leave the size out.

>TRBV28|TRBJ2-3|.|TRBD2
TGTGCCAGCAGTTCCCCGGGGGGTGGTAGCACAGATACGCAGTATTTT
CASSSPGGGSTDTQYF
>TRBV28|TRBJ2-7|.|TRBD1
TGTGCCAGCAGAGCAGGGGGAACCGGGGCCTACGAGCAGTACTTC
CASRAGGTGAYEQYF
>TRBV20-1|TRBJ1-2|.|TRBD1
TGCAGTGCGAGTTCCGGGACAGGGACGAATGGCTACACCTTC
CSASSGTGTNGYTF
>TRBV24-1|TRBJ2-3|.|TRBD2
TGTGCCACCAGTGGTAGCGGGAGGGCTAGCACAGATACGCAGTATTTT
CATSGSGRASTDTQYF
>TRBV14|TRBJ2-4|once|TRBD2
TGTGCCAGCAGCCAAGAAAGGTTACTCGGGGGGATTCAGTACTTC
CASSQERLLGGIQYF
>TRBV2|TRBJ2-2|once|.
TGTGCCAGCAGGGGCGATACGAACACCGGGGAGCTGTTTTTT
CASRGDTNTGELFF
>TRBV18|TRBJ1-4|once|.
TGTGCCAGCTCGGATAAGACGTCAGCAGGAGAAAAACTGTTTTTT
CASSDKTSAGEKLFF
>TRBV7-9|TRBJ2-7|.|.
TGTGCCAGCAGCCCACTCGACGGCCGGGTCGAGCAGTACTTC
CASSPLDGRVEQYF
>TRBV4-1|TRBJ1-4|few|.
TGCGCCAGCCGAAATTATCTAGCAACTAATGAAAAACTGTTTTTT
CASRNYLATNEKLFF
>TRBV28|TRBJ1-1|.|.
TGTGCCAGCAGTTTACCCGGGCCAGGGGAGACTGAAGCTTTCTTT
CASSLPGPGETEAFF
>TRBV9|TRBJ1-1|.|.
TGTGCCAGCAGCTTCGGGACATCCGACACTGAAGCTTTCTTT
CASSFGTSDTEAFF
>TRBV19|TRBJ1-4|.|.
TGTGCCATCAGACAGACAACTAATGAAAAACTGTTTTTT
CAIRQTTNEKLFF
>TRBV19|TRBJ1-2|many|.
TGTGCCAGTAGAGCTATTGGGGCGCTATTTACTGATGGCTACACCTTC
CASRAIGALFTDGYTF
>TRBV7-2|TRBJ1-6|few|TRBD1
TGTGCCAGCAGCTTAGGCACAGGGGGCAAAAATTCACCCCTCCACTTT
CASSLGTGGKNSPLHF
>TRBV5-8|TRBJ1-4|.|.
TGTGCCAGCAGCCTAAGACAGCTGGGTGAAAAACTGTTTTTT
CASSLRQLGEKLFF
>TRBV6-5|TRBJ2-7|.|.
TGTGCCAGCAGCCCCGACAGACAATGGATATACGAGCAGTACTTC
CASSPDRQWIYEQYF
>TRBV30|TRBJ1-2|.|TRBD1
TGTGCCTGGAGTGTAACGGGGACAGGGGGAAAGTATGGCTACACCTTC
CAWSVTGTGGKYGYTF
>TRBV2|TRBJ2-7|.|.
TGTGCCAGCAGTGAATATCCCCGTCGCGATCCCCCAGGCTCCTACGAGCAGTACTTC
CASSEYPRRDPPGSYEQYF
>TRBV18|TRBJ1-2|.|TRBD1
TGTGCCAGCTCATACGGACAGGGGGCCGATTATGGCTACACCTTC
CASSYGQGADYGYTF
>TRBV10-3|TRBJ2-5|.|TRBD2
TGTGCCATCAGTGATTATGGGGGGGGCCAAGAGACCCAGTACTTC
CAISDYGGGQETQYF